These 9 T cell receptor beta chains originate from one sample sequenced in a study of vaccination effects on CD4 cells after COVID-19. Their specific antigens are unknown. Peptide-pool stimulation followed by sequencing identified expanded antigen-specific CD4+ clonotypes in the ViraFEST assay. Following culture for under 12 days, CD4+ T cells were isolated. Vaccinees lacked prior SARS-CoV-2 infection and tested negative for nucleocapsid antibodies. The data were produced by immunoSEQ multiplex PCR, yet TCRdb's version contains in-frame clones alone and is incomplete. The sample records 24,000 or so clones, around 73% being singletons. Sample: CD4+ T cells from PBMCs cultured with SARS-CoV-2 spike peptides, taken before COVID-19 vaccination. The receptors stem from a human donor who received a COVID-19 vaccine.

This clone has just a few counts. The V gene is TRBV4-1, the J gene TRBJ1-3; no clear D. CDR1 and CDR2 from the germline V gene are MGHRA and YSYEKL. Trimming stripped 8 bases from V and 9 bases from J, with 23 bases between. The CDR3 is 15 residues long. CDR3 in DNA: TGCGCCAGCCGACACGTTGTGGGCCGGTTAGGCACCATATATTTT. Its protein is CASRHVVGRLGTIYF.

A few counts support this clone. V usage is TRBV29-1 and J usage is TRBJ1-1; 7 bases fit TRBD1. Germline V CDR1 and CDR2: SQVTM, ANQGSEA. This CDR3 has 13 residues. The junction had 7 bases not matched to a gene; V was cut back by 5 bases and J by 4 bases. As DNA, the CDR3 is TGCAGCGTTCACAGGGGAGACAGCACTGAAGCTTTCTTT. It codes for CSVHRGDSTEAFF.

This chain uses TRBV14 with TRBJ2-7; either TRBD1 or TRBD2 may fit D (5 bases each). Looked up from germline, CDR1 is SGHDN and CDR2 is FVKESK. The CDR3 length is 15 residues. V lost 2 bases to trimming and J lost 0 bases, with 11 bases between them. In nucleotides, the CDR3 is TGTGCCAGCAGCCAATTACAGGCGGGCTCCTACGAGCAGTACTTC. Translation gives CASSQLQAGSYEQYF. Using reference TRBV14 and TRBJ2-7 for the parts outside the CDR3, the full variable domain is EAGVTQFPSHSVIEKGQTVTLRCDPISGHDNLYWYRRVMGKEIKFLLHFVKESKQDESGMPNNRFLAERTGGTYSTLKVQPAELEDSGVYFCASSQLQAGSYEQYFGPGTRLTVT.

This rearrangement joins TRBV6-5 to TRBJ2-7; TRBD1 matches 8 bases. The V gene's germline CDR1 is MNHEY and CDR2 SVGAGI. CDR3 length: 12 amino acids. The CDR3 nucleotides read TGTGTCGCGGACAGGGACTCCTACGAGCAGTACTTC. This codes for CVADRDSYEQYF.

The chain joins TRBV5-4 to TRBJ2-2; no definite D call. The CDR3 length is 13 residues. CDR1 is SGHNT, CDR2 YYREEE, per germline (reference sequence). The V end lost 4 bases, the J end lost 1 base, and 5 bases lay between the germline ends. CDR3 sequence: CASSHGNTGELFF. For the CDR3, the DNA is TGTGCCAGCAGCCATGGGAACACCGGGGAGCTGTTTTTT.

V usage is TRBV25-1 and J usage is TRBJ1-2, with D unresolved. The V end was cut by 5 bases, the J end by 7 bases, with 8 bases between. The CDR3 is 11 amino acids. From germline, CDR1 is MGHDK and CDR2 SYGVNS. The CDR3 protein is CASSPNGGYTF. CDR3 in DNA: TGTGCCAGCAGTCCCAACGGTGGCTACACCTTC.

The rearrangement uses TRBV4-2 and TRBJ1-1, with TRBD1 as a possible D gene (6 bases). The germline V and J ends were trimmed by 1 base and 0 bases, with 15 bases remaining between them. The CDR3 is 17 amino acids. Per germline, CDR1 LGHNA and CDR2 YNFKEQ. For the CDR3, the DNA is TGTGCCAGCAGCCAAGTCAAAACAGGGACCATGAACACTGAAGCTTTCTTT. Protein sequence: CASSQVKTGTMNTEAFF.

The DNA of the CDR3 is TGTGCCAGCAGTTTCCGGCTGGGGACCCAGTACTTC. It encodes CASSFRLGTQYF. The J gene is TRBJ2-5, the V gene TRBV27, with D unresolved. Germline CDR1 MNHEY, CDR2 SMNVEV (reference sequence). V was shortened by 3 bases and J by 7 bases, with 9 bases between the two germline ends. The CDR3 runs 12 residues.

The gene calls are TRBV6-5 and TRBJ1-5; maybe TRBD1 (5 bases). Trimming removed 5 bases at V and 6 bases at J, with 17 bases between. Germline V gives CDR1 MNHEY, CDR2 SVGAGI. This CDR3 contains 15 residues. In DNA, the CDR3 is TGTGCCAGCAGTCTTAATTCAGGGTTTCGTCAGCCCCAGCATTTT. Its translation is CASSLNSGFRQPQHF.